This record looks at one T cell receptor beta chain sequence and its context. In its sample, this clonotype was seen many times. The clone's antigen remains unknown. No per-base quality is available; no much larger clone lies one base away. Receptor libraries were prepared by 5' RACE. Sequencer: Illumina HiSeq 2500. The second PCR ran for about 6 to 12 cycles and used a J-beta primer mix along with a sample-barcoded 5' primer. A unique molecular identifier was introduced onto each TCR beta cDNA molecule by a template-switch 5' adaptor carrying 12 random nucleotides. At least 3 million CDR3-containing paired-end reads were obtained from each sample. First-strand cDNA was synthesized from all RNA with the Mint cDNA synthesis kit, primed by a TRBC-specific oligonucleotide. Following uracil-DNA glycosylase treatment, a first 18-cycle PCR with universal primers M1SS and BC2_uni_R was performed on all cDNA. Per the original workflow: For normalization, 1 million high-quality reads, each with a distinct molecular identifier, were randomly selected from each sample. Reads sharing molecular identifiers were discarded rather than binned into consensus sequences. CDR3 identification, clonotype clustering and error correction used MiTCR with a Q25 quality threshold and the strictest error-elimination algorithm. Lower-bound total TCR beta diversity was estimated with a nonparametric unseen species model using Euler transformation. Using fastp trimming at Q25 and MiXCR clonotype assembly, TCRdb reanalyzed the public sequencing data and kept in-frame beta chains. Entries that share a CDR3 protein sequence are merged under the most common genes and DNA. The V and J calls follow TCRdb's processing rather than the paper's. The sample profile shows hundreds of thousands of distinct CDR3 sequences; about 30% of them were found once. Together, the top ten hold around a sixth of the sample.

The sample originates from a study of blood T cells in healthy people across ages (dated by TCRdb to the mid-2010s). Regarding the complete study: In model experiments, roughly one uniquely barcoded TCR beta cDNA molecule per two T cells was captured by template switching. To avoid experimental bias, donors of different ages were randomly spread across the sequencing lanes. The study analyzed two additional independent replicas of 1 million unique cDNA reads from the same blood draw for two donors, one aged 18 to 29 and one aged 80 or older. The donors were split into four age groups: young (average about 16 years), middle-aged (roughly 42), aged (roughly 65) and long-lived (more than 80). Age-related changes in TCR beta repertoire diversity were measured in the study by deep sequencing normalized with unique cDNA molecular identifiers.

At the junction V is shortened by 4 bases and J by 6 bases, with 22 bases in between. From its cysteine to its phenylalanine, the CDR3 spans 16 amino acids. Just CDR3 DNA is preserved here, 48 bases in frame from base 1. Sequences SGHKS (CDR1) and YYEKEE (CDR2) are obtained from the germline V gene (reference sequence). Beyond this particular receptor, the publication reports: Observed TCR beta diversity per million T cells fell roughly linearly with age, and a significant reduction was already apparent by age approximately 41. A strong correlation was found between observed TCR beta diversity and the percentage of naive T cells measured by flow cytometry. Compared with the aged group, the long-lived group had more naive CD4+ T cells, fewer expanded clones and increased TCR diversity, a pattern suggesting age selection. The CMV infection status of donors was not known, potentially confounding age-related changes in expanded clonotypes. Estimates of total diversity based on one million sequenced T cells were regarded as lower bounds and as underestimates. Because profiling used bulk unsorted PBMCs, naive and antigen-experienced compartments could not be compared conclusively.

The roughly 39 donors, aged about 6 to 95 years, were systemically healthy Caucasian individuals from Russia. Around 9.7 milliliters of peripheral blood were collected from each donor into EDTA-treated Vacutainer tubes. Ficoll-Paque density-gradient centrifugation was used to isolate PBMCs, with at least 7 million obtained per sample. Total RNA was extracted from PBMCs with Trizol reagent, with at least 5 micrograms obtained per sample. Naive CD45RAhigh/CD27high T cell percentages were measured by flow cytometry on a PBMC aliquot from every donor. The chain was built from TRBV5-5 and TRBJ1-2, with TRBD1 perhaps the D gene, on 6 matching bases. The specimen sequenced was blood. The source of this sequence is a woman at least 80 years old in good health. The nucleotide sequence reads TGTGCCAGCAGCCTGGGGTCCGCAGGGGAGGCGAATGGCTACACCTTC. Translation gives CASSLGSAGEANGYTF.